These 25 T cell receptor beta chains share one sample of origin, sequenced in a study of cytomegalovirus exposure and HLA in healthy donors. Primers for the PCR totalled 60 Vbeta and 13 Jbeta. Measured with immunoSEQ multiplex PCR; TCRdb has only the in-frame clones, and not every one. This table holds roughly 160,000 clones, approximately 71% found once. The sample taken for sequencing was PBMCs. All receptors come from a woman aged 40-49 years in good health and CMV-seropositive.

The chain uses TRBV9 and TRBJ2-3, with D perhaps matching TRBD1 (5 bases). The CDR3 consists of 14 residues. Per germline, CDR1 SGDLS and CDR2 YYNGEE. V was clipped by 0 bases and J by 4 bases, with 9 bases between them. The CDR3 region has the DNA TGTGCCAGCAGCGTAGCAGGGTATGCAGATACGCAGTATTTT. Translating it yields CASSVAGYADTQYF.

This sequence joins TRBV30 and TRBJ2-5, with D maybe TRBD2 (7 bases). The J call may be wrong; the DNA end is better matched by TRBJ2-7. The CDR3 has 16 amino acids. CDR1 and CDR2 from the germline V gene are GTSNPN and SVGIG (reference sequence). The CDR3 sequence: CACRGAGGMSSYEQYF. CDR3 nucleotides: TGTGCCTGCCGGGGGGCGGGCGGGATGAGTTCCTACGAGCAGTACTTC.

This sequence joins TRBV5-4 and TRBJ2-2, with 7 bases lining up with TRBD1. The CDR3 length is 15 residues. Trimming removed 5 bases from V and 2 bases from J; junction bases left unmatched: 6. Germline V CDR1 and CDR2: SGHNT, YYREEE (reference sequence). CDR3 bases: TGTGCCAGCAGAGGGACAGAGCTAAACACCGGGGAGCTGTTTTTT. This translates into CASRGTELNTGELFF.

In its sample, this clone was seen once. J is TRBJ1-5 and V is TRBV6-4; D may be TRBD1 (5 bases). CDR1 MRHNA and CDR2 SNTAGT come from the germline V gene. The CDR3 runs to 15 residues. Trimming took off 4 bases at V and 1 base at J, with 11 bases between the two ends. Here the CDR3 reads CASSAEGHSNQPQHF. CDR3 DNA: TGTGCCAGCAGTGCGGAGGGGCACAGCAATCAGCCCCAGCATTTT.

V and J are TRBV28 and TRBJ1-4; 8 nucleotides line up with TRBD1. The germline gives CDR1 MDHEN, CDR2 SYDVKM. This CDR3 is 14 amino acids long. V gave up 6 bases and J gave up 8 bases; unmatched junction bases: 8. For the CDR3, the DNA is TGTGCCAGCAGACGGACAGGGCGGAGGGAAAAACTGTTTTTT. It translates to CASRRTGRREKLFF.

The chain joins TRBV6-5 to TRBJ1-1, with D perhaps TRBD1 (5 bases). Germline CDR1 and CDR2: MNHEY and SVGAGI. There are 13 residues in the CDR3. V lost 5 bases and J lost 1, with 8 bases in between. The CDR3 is CASSRGTNTEAFF. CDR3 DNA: TGTGCCAGCAGTCGGGGGACGAACACTGAAGCTTTCTTT.

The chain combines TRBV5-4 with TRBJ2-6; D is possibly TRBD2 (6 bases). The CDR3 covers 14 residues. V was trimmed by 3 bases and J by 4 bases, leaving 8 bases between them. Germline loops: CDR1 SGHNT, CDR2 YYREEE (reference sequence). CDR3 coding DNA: TGTGCCAGCAGCTGGGACTCCGGGGCCAACGTCCTGACTTTC. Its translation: CASSWDSGANVLTF.

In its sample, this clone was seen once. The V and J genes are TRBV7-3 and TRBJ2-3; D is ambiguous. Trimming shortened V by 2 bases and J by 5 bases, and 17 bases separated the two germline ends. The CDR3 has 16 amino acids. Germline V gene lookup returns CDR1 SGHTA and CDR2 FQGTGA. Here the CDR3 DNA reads TGTGCCAGCAGCTTAGGTGGCGGCATTTATGGAGATACGCAGTATTTT. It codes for CASSLGGGIYGDTQYF. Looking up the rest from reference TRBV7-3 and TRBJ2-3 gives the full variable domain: GAGVSQTPSNKVTEKGKYVELRCDPISGHTALYWYRQSLGQGPEFLIYFQGTGAADDSGLPNDRFFAVRPEGSVSTLKIQRTERGDSAVYLCASSLGGGIYGDTQYFGPGTRLTVL.

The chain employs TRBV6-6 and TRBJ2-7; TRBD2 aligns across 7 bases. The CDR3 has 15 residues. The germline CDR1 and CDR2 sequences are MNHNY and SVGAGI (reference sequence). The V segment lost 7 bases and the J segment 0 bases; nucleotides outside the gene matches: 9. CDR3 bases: TGTGCCAGCATACTGGGGGGAGGGAGCTCCTACGAGCAGTACTTC. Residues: CASILGGGSSYEQYF.

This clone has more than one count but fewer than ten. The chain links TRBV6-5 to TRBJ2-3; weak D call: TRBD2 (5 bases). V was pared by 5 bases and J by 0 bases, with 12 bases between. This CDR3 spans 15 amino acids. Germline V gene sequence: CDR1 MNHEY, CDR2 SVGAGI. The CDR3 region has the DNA TGTGCCAGCAGTAAAGTCGGGGTTAGCACAGATACGCAGTATTTT. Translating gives CASSKVGVSTDTQYF.

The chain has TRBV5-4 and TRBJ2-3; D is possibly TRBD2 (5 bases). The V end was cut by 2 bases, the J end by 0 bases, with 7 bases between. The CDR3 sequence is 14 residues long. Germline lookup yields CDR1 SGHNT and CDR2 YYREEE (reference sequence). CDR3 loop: CASSLRTSTDTQYF. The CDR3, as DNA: TGTGCCAGCAGCTTACGGACTAGCACAGATACGCAGTATTTT.

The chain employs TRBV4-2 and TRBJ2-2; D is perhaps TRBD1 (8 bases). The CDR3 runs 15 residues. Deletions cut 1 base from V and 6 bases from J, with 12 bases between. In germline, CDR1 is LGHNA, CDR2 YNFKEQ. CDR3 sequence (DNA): TGTGCCAGCAGCCAAGTACAGGGGGGGGCCGGGGAGCTGTTTTTT. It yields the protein CASSQVQGGAGELFF.

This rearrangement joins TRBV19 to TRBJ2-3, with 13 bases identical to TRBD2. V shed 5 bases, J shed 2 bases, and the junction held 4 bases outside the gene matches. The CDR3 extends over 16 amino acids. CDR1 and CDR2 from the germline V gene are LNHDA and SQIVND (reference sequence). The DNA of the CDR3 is TGTGCCAGTAGTGGGGGACTAGCGGGGTCCACAGATACGCAGTATTTT. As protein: CASSGGLAGSTDTQYF.

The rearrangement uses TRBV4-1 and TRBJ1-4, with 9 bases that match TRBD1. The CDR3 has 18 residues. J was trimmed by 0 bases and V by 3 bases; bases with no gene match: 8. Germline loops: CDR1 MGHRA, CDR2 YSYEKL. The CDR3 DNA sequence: TGCGCCAGCAGCCAGCCACGGGACAGGGTGGCAACTAATGAAAAACTGTTTTTT. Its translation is CASSQPRDRVATNEKLFF.

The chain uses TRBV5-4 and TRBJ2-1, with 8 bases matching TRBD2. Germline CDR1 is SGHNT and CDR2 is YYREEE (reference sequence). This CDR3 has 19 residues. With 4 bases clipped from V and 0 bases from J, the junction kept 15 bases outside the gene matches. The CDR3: CASSVTWGSGMGSYNEQFF. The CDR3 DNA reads TGTGCCAGCAGCGTGACATGGGGTAGCGGGATGGGCTCCTACAATGAGCAGTTCTTC.

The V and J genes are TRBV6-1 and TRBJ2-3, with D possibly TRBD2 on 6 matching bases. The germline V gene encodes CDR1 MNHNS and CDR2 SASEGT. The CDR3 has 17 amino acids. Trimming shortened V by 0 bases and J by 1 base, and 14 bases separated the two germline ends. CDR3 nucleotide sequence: TGTGCCAGCAGTGAAGCGCACGGGGCTAGCGGCACAGATACGCAGTATTTT. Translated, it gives CASSEAHGASGTDTQYF.

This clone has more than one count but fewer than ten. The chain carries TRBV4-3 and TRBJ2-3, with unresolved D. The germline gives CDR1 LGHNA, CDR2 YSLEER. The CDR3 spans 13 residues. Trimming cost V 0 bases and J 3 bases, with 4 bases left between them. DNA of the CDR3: TGCGCCAGCAGCCAAGATGTAACAGATACGCAGTATTTT. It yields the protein CASSQDVTDTQYF.

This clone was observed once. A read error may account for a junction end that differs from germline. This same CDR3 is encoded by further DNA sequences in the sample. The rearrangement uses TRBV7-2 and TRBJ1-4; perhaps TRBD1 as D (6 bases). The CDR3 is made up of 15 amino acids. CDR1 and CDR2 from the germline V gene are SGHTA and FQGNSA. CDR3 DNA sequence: TGTGCCAGCAGCAAGCAACAGGGACGTAATGAAAAGCTGTTTTTT. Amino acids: CASSKQQGRNEKLFF.

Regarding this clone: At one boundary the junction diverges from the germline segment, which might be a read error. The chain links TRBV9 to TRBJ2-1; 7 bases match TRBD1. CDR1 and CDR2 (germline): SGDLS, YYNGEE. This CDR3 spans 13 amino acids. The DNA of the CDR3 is TGTGCCAGCAGCGGCGACCTCCGGGACAGCGCGGTCTTC. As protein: CASSGDLRDSAVF.

As DNA, the CDR3 is TGTGCCTGGAGTGTTCAGGGAGTCCTAGCGGGAGGTATACAAGAGACCCAGTACTTC. Translation gives CAWSVQGVLAGGIQETQYF. The V and J genes are TRBV30 and TRBJ2-5, with TRBD2 identical over 11 bases. The CDR3 is 19 residues long. The germline V gene encodes CDR1 GTSNPN and CDR2 SVGIG (reference sequence). V shed 0 bases and J 2 bases; nucleotides not matched to a gene: 14.

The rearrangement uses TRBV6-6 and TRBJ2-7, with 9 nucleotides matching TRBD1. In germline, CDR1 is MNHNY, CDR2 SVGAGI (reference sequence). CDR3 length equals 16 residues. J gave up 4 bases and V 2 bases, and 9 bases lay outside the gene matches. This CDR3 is CASSYGLTDRGYEQYF. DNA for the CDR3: TGTGCCAGCAGTTACGGTTTGACGGACAGGGGATACGAGCAGTACTTC.

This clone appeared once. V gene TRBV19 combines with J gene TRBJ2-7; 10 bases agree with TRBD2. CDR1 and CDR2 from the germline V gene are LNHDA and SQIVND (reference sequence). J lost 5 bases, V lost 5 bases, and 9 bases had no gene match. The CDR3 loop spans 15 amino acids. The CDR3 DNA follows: TGTGCCAGTAGTTTGGTGGCTAGCGGGAGCCACGAGCAGTACTTC. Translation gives CASSLVASGSHEQYF.

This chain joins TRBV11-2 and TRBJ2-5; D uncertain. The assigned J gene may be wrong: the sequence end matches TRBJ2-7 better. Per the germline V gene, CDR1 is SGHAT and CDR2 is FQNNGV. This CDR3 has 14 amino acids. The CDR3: CASSLVFKIYEQYF. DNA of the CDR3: TGTGCCAGCAGCTTAGTTTTCAAAATCTACGAGCAGTACTTC.

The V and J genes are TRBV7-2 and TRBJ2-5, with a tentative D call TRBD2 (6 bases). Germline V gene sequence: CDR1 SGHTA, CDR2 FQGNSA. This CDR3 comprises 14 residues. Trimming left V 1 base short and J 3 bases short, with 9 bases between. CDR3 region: CASSLVWEEETQYF. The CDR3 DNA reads TGTGCCAGCAGCTTAGTTTGGGAGGAAGAGACCCAGTACTTC. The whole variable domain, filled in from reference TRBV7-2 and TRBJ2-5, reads GAGVSQSPSNKVTEKGKDVELRCDPISGHTALYWYRQSLGQGLEFLIYFQGNSAPDKSGLPSDRFSAERTGGSVSTLTIQRTQQEDSAVYLCASSLVWEEETQYFGPGTRLLVL.

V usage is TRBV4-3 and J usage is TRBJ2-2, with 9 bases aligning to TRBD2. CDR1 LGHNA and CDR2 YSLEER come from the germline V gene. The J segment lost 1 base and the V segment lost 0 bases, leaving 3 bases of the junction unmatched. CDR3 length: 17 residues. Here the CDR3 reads CASSQEPSGMNTGELFF. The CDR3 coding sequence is TGCGCCAGCAGCCAAGAACCTAGCGGGATGAACACCGGGGAGCTGTTTTTT.